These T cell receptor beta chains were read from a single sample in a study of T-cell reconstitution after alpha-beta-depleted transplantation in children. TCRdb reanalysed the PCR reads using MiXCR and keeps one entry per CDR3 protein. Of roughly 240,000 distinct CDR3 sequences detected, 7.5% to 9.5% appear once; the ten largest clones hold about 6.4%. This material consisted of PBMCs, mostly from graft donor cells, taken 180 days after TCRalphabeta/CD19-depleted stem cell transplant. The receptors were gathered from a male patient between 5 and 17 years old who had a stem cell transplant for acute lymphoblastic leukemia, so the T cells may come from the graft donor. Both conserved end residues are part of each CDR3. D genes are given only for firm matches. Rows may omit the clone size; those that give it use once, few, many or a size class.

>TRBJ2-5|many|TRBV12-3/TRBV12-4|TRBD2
TGTGCCAGCAGTTTAAGGACGGGGGGGCCGCAAGAGACCCAGTACTTC
CASSLRTGGPQETQYF
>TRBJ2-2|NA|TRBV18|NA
TGTGCCAGCTCTCGAACCTGGACCGAGGCCACCGGGGAGCTGTTTTTT
CASSRTWTEATGELFF
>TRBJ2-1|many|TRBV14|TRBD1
TGTGCCAGCAGCCCCTCTGGGGACAGACAGTTCTTC
CASSPSGDRQFF
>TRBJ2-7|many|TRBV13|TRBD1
TGTGCCAGCAGCCGTAAAGGGGGCTATCTGTTCTACGAGCAGTACTTC
CASSRKGGYLFYEQYF
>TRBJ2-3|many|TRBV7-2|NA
TGTGCCAGCAGCCCAGGGGTGGGACCAGTGACAGATACGCAGTATTTT
CASSPGVGPVTDTQYF
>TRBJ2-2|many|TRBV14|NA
TGTGCCAGCAGCGGGTTGGCCGGGGAGCTGTTTTTT
CASSGLAGELFF
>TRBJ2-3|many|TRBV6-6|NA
TGTGCCAGCAGTATCTCCGAAGCGGGTACGCAGTATTTT
CASSISEAGTQYF
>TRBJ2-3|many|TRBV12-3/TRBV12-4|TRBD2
TGTGCCAGCAGTTTACAGCGGGGGCTCACAGATACGCAGTATTTT
CASSLQRGLTDTQYF
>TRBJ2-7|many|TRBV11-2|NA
TGTGCCAGCAGCTTCCGTTTGGGGGAGCAGTACTTC
CASSFRLGEQYF
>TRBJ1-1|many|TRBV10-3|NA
TGTGCCATCACCCAGGGTTTGAACACTGAAGCTTTCTTT
CAITQGLNTEAFF
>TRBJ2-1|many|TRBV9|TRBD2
TGTGCCAGCAGCGTATTAGGGCGCGGGAGCATGGACAATGAGCAGTTCTTC
CASSVLGRGSMDNEQFF
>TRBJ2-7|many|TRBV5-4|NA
TGTGCCAGCAGCTCCGATACAGGGTTCCTCTCCTACGAGCAGTACTTC
CASSSDTGFLSYEQYF
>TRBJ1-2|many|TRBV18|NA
TGTGCCAGCTCACCCGAACGCTATGGCTACACCTTC
CASSPERYGYTF
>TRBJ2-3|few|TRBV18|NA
TGTGCCAGCTCACCACGGGGGAGAAGCCACACAGATACGCAGTATTTT
CASSPRGRSHTDTQYF
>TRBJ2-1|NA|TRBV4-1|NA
TGCGCCAGCAGCCAGTTGTTTACCCCGGGCGATGAGCAGTTCTTC
CASSQLFTPGDEQFF
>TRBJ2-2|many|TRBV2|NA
TGTGCCAGCAAAGGCGCCGGGGAGCTGTTTTTT
CASKGAGELFF
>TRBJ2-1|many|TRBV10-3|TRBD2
TGTGCCGTTGAGCGGGGGGGCCAGGGGGAGCAGTTCTTC
CAVERGGQGEQFF
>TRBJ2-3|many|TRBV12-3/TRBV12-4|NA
TGTGCCAGCAGTTTTGAGTCCTATCAAAAGCAGTATTTT
CASSFESYQKQYF
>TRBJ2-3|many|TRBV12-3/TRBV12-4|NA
TGTGCCAGCAGACGGGACACCACAGATACGCAGTATTTT
CASRRDTTDTQYF
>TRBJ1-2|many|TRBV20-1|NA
TGCAGTGCTAGAGGAGGCGGGTTACTCGGCTACACCTTC
CSARGGGLLGYTF
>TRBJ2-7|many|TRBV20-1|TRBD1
TGCAGTGCTAGAGAAACCGGGACAGAAGTGCAGTACTTC
CSARETGTEVQYF
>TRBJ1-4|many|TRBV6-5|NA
TGTGCCAGCAGTTACTCGCCAATTAATGAAAAACTGTTTTTT
CASSYSPINEKLFF
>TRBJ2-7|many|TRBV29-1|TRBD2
TGCAGCGTTGGAACTAGCGGTTTCGAGCAGTACTTC
CSVGTSGFEQYF
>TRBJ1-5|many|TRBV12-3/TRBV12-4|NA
TGTGCCAGCAGGCACAGGGATCAGCCCCAGCATTTT
CASRHRDQPQHF
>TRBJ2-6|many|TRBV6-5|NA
TGTGCCAGCAGTTACGATAGGCGTCTCTCTGGGGCCAACGTCCTGACTTTC
CASSYDRRLSGANVLTF
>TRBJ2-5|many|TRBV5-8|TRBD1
TGTGCCAGCAGTCCTATTGGCCAGGGGGCTGTCGAAGAGACCCAGTACTTC
CASSPIGQGAVEETQYF
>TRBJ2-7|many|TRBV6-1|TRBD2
TGTGCCAGCAGCATCACTAGCGGGGCCTACGAGCAGTACTTC
CASSITSGAYEQYF
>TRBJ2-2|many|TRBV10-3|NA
TGTGCCGTACAGGGCTCGAACACCGGGGAGCTGTTTTTT
CAVQGSNTGELFF
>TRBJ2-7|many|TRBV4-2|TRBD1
TGTGCCAGCAGCCTCCGGGACAGGATACACGAGCAGTACTTC
CASSLRDRIHEQYF
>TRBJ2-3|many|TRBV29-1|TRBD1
TGCAGCGCTCCCCAGGGACAGGGAACAGATACGCAGTATTTT
CSAPQGQGTDTQYF
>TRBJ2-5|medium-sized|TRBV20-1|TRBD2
TGCAGTGCTAGCCTAGCGGGGGAGGAGACCCAGTACTTC
CSASLAGEETQYF
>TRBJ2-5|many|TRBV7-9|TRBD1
TGTGCCAGCAGCACCCGACAGGGGGTCGGAGAGACCCAGTACTTC
CASSTRQGVGETQYF
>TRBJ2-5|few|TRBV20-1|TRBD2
TGCAGTGCTCCACGTTTCGGGGAGGGAGAGACCCAGTACTTC
CSAPRFGEGETQYF
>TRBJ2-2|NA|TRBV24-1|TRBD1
TGTGCCACCAGTGATCCCCTCAGGGGGCCTGGGAACGGGGAGCGGTTTTTT
CATSDPLRGPGNGERFF
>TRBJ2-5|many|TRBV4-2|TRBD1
TGTGCCAGCAGCCCACCAGGGGGCTTGGAGACCCAGTACTTC
CASSPPGGLETQYF